Below, one T cell receptor (beta chain) is given with its context. Measured with immunoSEQ multiplex PCR; TCRdb has only the in-frame clones, and not every one. The data show fewer than 150,000 clones, around 85% seen once. V shed 6 bases and J shed 0 bases, with 18 bases lying between them. CDR3 length: 18 residues. The record originates from a study of blood T cell repertoires in COVID-19. For the study at large: PBMCs, B-cell-depleted T cells, or T cells were the source of the cDNA or gDNA that made up the material.

The sequenced sample consisted of peripheral blood. The TCR originated in a woman aged 55-75 years with COVID-19, enrolled during active disease. The rearrangement uses TRBV23-1 and TRBJ1-6; possible D gene TRBD1, 5 bases. TRBV23-1 is labeled an ORF, and its function is uncertain. The CDR3 protein is CASSRAGNRSSYNSPLHF. The CDR3, as DNA: TGCGCCAGCAGCCGAGCAGGGAATCGGAGCTCCTATAATTCACCCCTCCACTTT.